This TCR beta chain stems from a study of T cell responses to AZD1222 COVID-19 vaccine (dated by TCRdb to about 2021). In terms of the full investigation: AZD1222 recipients with second doses at about 4 weeks or about 12 weeks were pooled, because spike-specific TCR depth and breadth did not differ between schedules. TCR sequencing was performed for about 250 trial participants, of whom around 210 were given two doses of AZD1222 and around 25 were given two doses of MenACWY control vaccine. Trial participants were enrolled into age subgroups of 18-55, 56-69 and 70-plus years, which contained around 150, 28 and 57 TCR-sequenced participants, respectively. Beyond this particular receptor, the publication reports: CD4 TCRs associated with the vaccine covered the entire spike protein, and the dominant responses were in regions 160-218 and 743-854. A significant rise in spike-specific TCR breadth and depth was observed after two AZD1222 doses relative to day 0 and relative to MenACWY recipients. Reportedly, close to half of the unique spike-specific TCRs recognized epitopes lying outside the regions that are mutated in the B.1.351 and B.1.1.7 variants. Because no day 14 peak-response samples were available, the repertoires could be characterized only after the peak T cell response. Conclusions about previously exposed vaccinees are limited, since just six AZD1222 recipients were seropositive for SARS-CoV-2 at baseline. Participants were mostly white British and included more females than males, and it was suggested by the authors that clonal diversity may have been underestimated. The 56-69-year group was small, and its depth increase did not reach significance, likely because of low power.

A word on this clone: What this receptor recognizes is not known. No quality values exist for individual bases; no much larger clone is one base distant.

V sheds 0 bases and J sheds 13 bases, leaving 13 bases between their ends. The germline V gene specifies SGHRS as CDR1 and YFSETQ as CDR2. There are 13 amino acids in the CDR3, from cysteine to phenylalanine inclusive. Just CDR3 DNA is preserved here, 39 bases in frame from base 1. The CDR3 regions of human TCRbeta chains were analyzed by immunosequencing. The original methods were these. TCRs in the repertoires were matched against a reference library of SARS-CoV-2-specific TCRs that had been generated with the MIRA antigen-specificity platform. Breadth meant the fraction of unique TCRs that were SARS-CoV-2-associated, whereas depth meant the fraction of total T cells that were SARS-CoV-2-associated. Using the MIRA data, each spike-specific TCR was mapped to the spike region that the TCR reacts to and placed in a CD4 or CD8 class. Log10-transformed breadth and depth values were compared by one-way ANOVA with Sidak's multiple comparisons tests. The table comes from immuneACCESS by way of TCRdb, which keeps in-frame sequences with V and J called. Part of the clones is missing from these tables; in studies checked, under half for an unresolved V gene and the rest for unknown reasons. V and J calls plus clone size are reproduced from that table; the DNA served to infer D and trimming. For this sample there are approximately 130,000 clones; about 89% appear just once. 25% to 30% of the sample rests with the top ten.

The sample's time point label is to be understood as: baseline before first vaccination. Vaccinee samples were obtained from the UK trials COV001 and COV002, which included a single-blind randomized controlled phase 2/3 trial of AZD1222 (ChAdOx1 nCoV-19) in healthy adults. For TCRbeta chain sequencing, PBMC samples from trial participants were taken at day 0 and at day 28 after the second dose. The clonotype was recovered from an adult in good health. The material sequenced was peripheral blood, taken on day 0 of AZD1222 vaccination. Recombination joined TRBV5-1 with TRBJ1-4; there is no confident call for the D gene. The nucleotide sequence is given as TGCGCCAGCAGCTTGGATTGGGGAGTCGGACTGTTTTTT. It is translated as CASSLDWGVGLFF. Supplemented by the reference TRBV5-1 and TRBJ1-4 proteins around the CDR3, the complete variable domain is KAGVTQTPRYLIKTRGQQVTLSCSPISGHRSVSWYQQTPGQGLQFLFEYFSETQRNKGNFPGRFSGRQFSNSRSEMNVSTLELGDSALYLCASSLDWGVGLFFGSGTQLSVL.